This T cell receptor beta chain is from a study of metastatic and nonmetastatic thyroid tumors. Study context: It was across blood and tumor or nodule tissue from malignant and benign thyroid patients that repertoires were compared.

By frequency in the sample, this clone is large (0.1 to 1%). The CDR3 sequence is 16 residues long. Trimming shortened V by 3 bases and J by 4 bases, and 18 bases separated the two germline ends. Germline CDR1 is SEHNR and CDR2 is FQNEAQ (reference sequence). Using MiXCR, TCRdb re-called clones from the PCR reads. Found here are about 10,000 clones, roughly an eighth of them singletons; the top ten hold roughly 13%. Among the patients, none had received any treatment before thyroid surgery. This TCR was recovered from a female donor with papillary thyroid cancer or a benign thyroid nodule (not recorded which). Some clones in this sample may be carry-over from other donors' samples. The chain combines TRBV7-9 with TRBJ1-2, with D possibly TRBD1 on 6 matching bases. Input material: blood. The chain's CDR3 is CASSFFYRDQFYGYTF. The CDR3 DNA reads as TGTGCCAGCAGCTTCTTCTACAGGGACCAATTCTATGGCTACACCTTC.